This is a list of T cell receptor beta chains from one sample in a study of cytomegalovirus exposure and HLA in healthy donors. Here immunoSEQ multiplex PCR was the method, and the copy in TCRdb shows in-frame clones only, minus some. The sample holds under 150,000 clones; around 77% are singletons and the top ten take 5% to 6%. Sequencing was performed on PBMCs. The receptors come from a woman in her 30s in good health and CMV-seropositive. CDR3s include the opening cysteine and the closing phenylalanine or tryptophan. D genes are given only for firm matches. Expanded clones are given a class, and other clones once, few, many or no size at all.

d_call: -
clone_size: -
v_call: TRBV6-5
j_call: TRBJ1-1
cdr3_aa: CASSRNREGTEAFF
cdr3_nt: TGTGCCAGCAGTCGCAACAGGGAGGGCACTGAAGCTTTCTTT

d_call: TRBD1
clone_size: -
v_call: TRBV6-4
j_call: TRBJ2-7
cdr3_aa: CASSDGGTGGLYEQYF
cdr3_nt: TGTGCCAGCAGTGACGGCGGGACAGGGGGCCTCTACGAGCAGTACTTC

d_call: -
clone_size: -
v_call: TRBV6-1
j_call: TRBJ1-2
cdr3_aa: CASSLTPTQDYGYTF
cdr3_nt: TGTGCCAGCAGCTTAACACCGACACAGGATTATGGCTACACCTTC

d_call: -
clone_size: -
v_call: TRBV7-2
j_call: TRBJ1-2
cdr3_aa: CASSTGQLYGYTF
cdr3_nt: TGTGCCAGCAGCACGGGACAACTCTATGGCTACACCTTC

d_call: TRBD1
clone_size: -
v_call: TRBV4-2
j_call: TRBJ1-3
cdr3_aa: CASSQEQGASNTIYF
cdr3_nt: TGTGCCAGCAGCCAGGAACAGGGGGCTTCGAACACCATATATTTT

d_call: -
clone_size: -
v_call: TRBV19
j_call: TRBJ1-4
cdr3_aa: CASTGLSGANEKLFF
cdr3_nt: TGTGCCAGTACTGGCCTTTCGGGAGCTAATGAAAAACTGTTTTTT

d_call: TRBD2
clone_size: -
v_call: TRBV4-1
j_call: TRBJ2-2
cdr3_aa: CASSQEGLAGLGGELFF
cdr3_nt: TGCGCCAGCAGCCAAGAAGGACTAGCGGGACTTGGCGGGGAGCTGTTTTTT

d_call: TRBD2
clone_size: once
v_call: TRBV7-9
j_call: TRBJ2-3
cdr3_aa: CASSPGLAGDTQYF
cdr3_nt: TGTGCCAGCAGCCCGGGACTAGCAGGAGATACGCAGTATTTT

d_call: -
clone_size: once
v_call: TRBV29-1
j_call: TRBJ2-1
cdr3_aa: CSVGITYNEQFF
cdr3_nt: TGCAGCGTTGGTATAACCTACAATGAGCAGTTCTTC

d_call: -
clone_size: -
v_call: TRBV29-1
j_call: TRBJ1-1
cdr3_aa: CSGMEQGRGTEAFF
cdr3_nt: TGCAGCGGAATGGAACAGGGCCGAGGGACTGAAGCTTTCTTT

d_call: TRBD1
clone_size: -
v_call: TRBV27
j_call: TRBJ2-5
cdr3_aa: CASSPRGTGSQETQYF
cdr3_nt: TGTGCCAGCAGTCCCAGAGGGACAGGGTCACAAGAGACCCAGTACTTC

d_call: TRBD1
clone_size: -
v_call: TRBV2
j_call: TRBJ1-5
cdr3_aa: CASNEDRGHGQPQHF
cdr3_nt: TGTGCCAGCAACGAGGACAGGGGGCACGGGCAGCCCCAGCATTTT

d_call: -
clone_size: -
v_call: TRBV15
j_call: TRBJ2-4
cdr3_aa: CATSRDRVNRGLKGGTAKNIQYF
cdr3_nt: TGTGCCACCAGCAGAGATCGAGTTAATAGGGGACTTAAAGGTGGTACGGCCAAAAACATTCAGTACTTC

d_call: -
clone_size: once
v_call: TRBV11-3
j_call: TRBJ1-3
cdr3_aa: CASSDGGTSGNTIYF
cdr3_nt: TGTGCCAGCAGCGACGGGGGTACCTCTGGAAACACCATATATTTT

d_call: TRBD1
clone_size: -
v_call: TRBV5-1
j_call: TRBJ2-1
cdr3_aa: CASSGAGTGGAEEQFF
cdr3_nt: TGCGCCAGCAGCGGCGCCGGGACAGGGGGCGCCGAAGAGCAGTTCTTC

d_call: -
clone_size: -
v_call: TRBV27
j_call: TRBJ1-4
cdr3_aa: CASSSSGTNEKLFF
cdr3_nt: TGTGCCAGCAGTTCCAGCGGAACTAATGAAAAACTGTTTTTT

d_call: TRBD1
clone_size: -
v_call: TRBV7-9
j_call: TRBJ2-7
cdr3_aa: CASSYDRDSEQYF
cdr3_nt: TGTGCCAGCAGCTACGACAGGGATTCCGAGCAGTACTTC

d_call: TRBD1
clone_size: -
v_call: TRBV9
j_call: TRBJ2-3
cdr3_aa: CASSVLSTGDDTDTQYF
cdr3_nt: TGTGCCAGCAGCGTACTATCGACAGGGGACGACACAGATACGCAGTATTTT

d_call: -
clone_size: -
v_call: TRBV9
j_call: TRBJ1-1
cdr3_aa: CASSVVRDKYTEAFF
cdr3_nt: TGTGCCAGCAGCGTAGTCCGGGACAAGTACACTGAAGCTTTCTTT

d_call: TRBD1
clone_size: -
v_call: TRBV5-1
j_call: TRBJ2-5
cdr3_aa: CASSYVPGQREETQYF
cdr3_nt: TGCGCCAGCAGCTACGTACCGGGACAGAGAGAAGAGACCCAGTACTTC

d_call: TRBD1
clone_size: -
v_call: TRBV11-2
j_call: TRBJ1-2
cdr3_aa: CASSPGTDYGYTF
cdr3_nt: TGTGCCAGCAGCCCCGGGACAGACTATGGCTACACCTTC

d_call: -
clone_size: -
v_call: TRBV19
j_call: TRBJ1-1
cdr3_aa: CATSRWNTEAFF
cdr3_nt: TGTGCCACCTCCCGGTGGAACACTGAAGCTTTCTTT

d_call: -
clone_size: -
v_call: TRBV27
j_call: TRBJ1-2
cdr3_aa: CASSLLQAGYGYTF
cdr3_nt: TGTGCCAGCAGTTTACTTCAGGCTGGATATGGCTACACCTTC